These T cell receptor beta chains were read from a single sample in a study of identical twins. TCRdb redid the calling of the 5' RACE reads with MiXCR, one entry per CDR3 protein. Here the sample spans fewer than 350,000 distinct CDR3 sequences, about 8.1% being singletons. The sample was also linked to a second study, of yellow fever vaccine responses in identical twins.

Sequenced material: memory (CD45RO+) T cells sorted from blood. Receptors were obtained from a woman aged 18-30 years in good health. Each CDR3 is given with its conserved first and last residue. The order of the fields is V gene, clone size, CDR3 length, D gene, J gene, CDR3 protein, CDR3 DNA. A D gene is named only where the DNA matches it firmly. Clone size appears in some rows only: once, few, many, or a class for an expanded clone.

TRBV27,many,13,.,TRBJ1-2,CASSFGGRDGYTF,TGTGCCAGCAGTTTCGGCGGACGGGATGGCTACACCTTC
TRBV20-1,few,13,.,TRBJ2-6,CSADMSGANVLTF,TGCAGTGCCGACATGTCTGGGGCCAACGTCCTGACTTTC
TRBV18,.,14,.,TRBJ2-3,CASSDGASTDTQYF,TGTGCCAGCTCCGATGGAGCTAGCACAGATACGCAGTATTTT
TRBV7-6,many,13,.,TRBJ2-7,CASSLALNYEQYF,TGTGCCAGCAGCTTAGCGCTAAACTACGAGCAGTACTTC
TRBV4-1,many,18,TRBD1,TRBJ1-4,CASSQMTGGSPTNEKLFF,TGCGCCAGCAGCCAGATGACAGGGGGCTCTCCAACTAATGAAAAACTGTTTTTT
TRBV24-1,many,15,.,TRBJ2-5,CATSEGGARRETQYF,TGTGCCACCAGTGAAGGCGGAGCAAGAAGGGAGACCCAGTACTTC
TRBV7-9,few,15,TRBD1,TRBJ2-3,CASSLGGTGTDTQYF,TGTGCCAGCAGCTTAGGCGGGACAGGAACAGATACGCAGTATTTT
TRBV11-1,few,18,TRBD2,TRBJ2-2,CASSPQGGLAGLTGELFF,TGTGCCAGCAGCCCCCAGGGGGGTCTAGCGGGACTCACCGGGGAGCTGTTTTTT
TRBV28,.,15,TRBD1,TRBJ1-2,CASRQGTGWNYGYTF,TGTGCCAGCAGACAAGGGACAGGGTGGAACTATGGCTACACCTTC
TRBV12-3/TRBV12-4,many,15,TRBD1,TRBJ1-1,CASSPRQGENTEAFF,TGTGCCAGCAGTCCTCGACAGGGGGAGAACACTGAAGCTTTCTTT
TRBV9,.,14,.,TRBJ1-4,CASSVGHGNEKLFF,TGTGCCAGCAGCGTAGGGCACGGAAATGAAAAACTGTTTTTT
TRBV27,.,12,.,TRBJ2-7,CASTSIPYEQYF,TGTGCCAGCACCTCAATCCCCTACGAGCAGTACTTC
TRBV20-1,many,16,TRBD2,TRBJ2-5,CSASSSSGLYQETQYF,TGCAGTGCTAGTTCGAGTAGCGGGCTATACCAAGAGACCCAGTACTTC
TRBV28,.,13,TRBD1,TRBJ2-7,CASSPDRVREQYF,TGTGCCAGCAGTCCGGACAGGGTGAGGGAGCAGTACTTC
TRBV6-1,.,15,TRBD1,TRBJ2-1,CAARGFSDRDNEQFF,TGTGCCGCCAGAGGGTTTTCGGACAGGGACAATGAGCAGTTCTTC
TRBV10-3,.,13,.,TRBJ2-1,CAISERPSSEQFF,TGTGCCATCAGTGAGAGGCCGTCTAGTGAGCAGTTCTTC
TRBV28,few,14,.,TRBJ1-3,CASSHQYSGNTIYF,TGTGCCAGCAGTCACCAATACTCTGGAAACACCATATATTTT
TRBV7-2,few,14,.,TRBJ1-1,CASTRKAGDTEAFF,TGTGCCAGCACCCGGAAGGCAGGGGACACTGAAGCTTTCTTT
TRBV7-2,many,14,TRBD1,TRBJ1-6,CASTKDRVDSPLHF,TGTGCCAGCACTAAAGACAGGGTAGATTCACCCCTCCACTTT
TRBV18,few,18,TRBD2,TRBJ2-5,CASSPGRAGGNIGETQYF,TGTGCCAGCTCACCGGGACGAGCGGGGGGAAATATCGGAGAGACCCAGTACTTC
TRBV7-9,.,16,TRBD1,TRBJ1-5,CASSLVGQGFYQPQHF,TGTGCCAGCAGCTTAGTAGGACAGGGATTTTACCAGCCCCAGCATTTT
TRBV29-1,many,16,TRBD2,TRBJ2-1,CSVEGLAGGWYNEQFF,TGCAGCGTTGAGGGCCTAGCGGGAGGTTGGTACAATGAGCAGTTCTTC
TRBV2,.,17,.,TRBJ2-1,CASSPVEGESLYNEQFF,TGTGCCAGCAGTCCCGTGGAAGGAGAATCTCTTTACAATGAGCAGTTCTTC
TRBV28,many,10,.,TRBJ1-2,CASSTTEVTF,TGTGCCAGCAGTACGACGGAGGTGACCTTC
TRBV4-1,few,16,TRBD1,TRBJ1-2,CASSQGGDRVTYGYTF,TGCGCCAGCAGCCAAGGGGGTGACAGGGTAACCTATGGCTACACCTTC
TRBV28,.,15,TRBD1,TRBJ2-5,CASRPGDRYQETQYF,TGTGCCAGCAGACCCGGGGACAGGTACCAAGAGACCCAGTACTTC
TRBV4-1,many,13,.,TRBJ1-1,CASSQGAYTEAFF,TGCGCCAGCAGCCAAGGGGCCTACACTGAAGCTTTCTTT
TRBV12-3/TRBV12-4,.,16,.,TRBJ2-2,CASSLWQGSVTGELFF,TGTGCCAGCAGTTTATGGCAGGGGAGCGTAACCGGGGAGCTGTTTTTT
TRBV5-5,few,14,.,TRBJ1-2,CASSTGTPTYGYTF,TGTGCCAGCAGCACCGGGACTCCGACGTATGGCTACACCTTC
TRBV12-3/TRBV12-4,many,14,TRBD2,TRBJ2-5,CASSLTSGKETQYF,TGTGCCAGCAGTCTGACTAGCGGTAAAGAGACCCAGTACTTC
TRBV20-1,.,13,TRBD2,TRBJ2-7,CSARSHSGSEQYF,TGCAGTGCTAGGAGCCATAGCGGGAGCGAGCAGTACTTC
TRBV6-1,few,13,.,TRBJ2-7,CASSPRDSLRQYF,TGTGCCAGCAGCCCCCGGGACTCTCTCCGGCAGTACTTC
TRBV5-1,many,16,.,TRBJ2-1,CASSLGSGPSYNEQFF,TGCGCCAGCAGCTTGGGGAGCGGACCCTCCTACAATGAGCAGTTCTTC
TRBV11-1,.,17,TRBD2,TRBJ2-1,CASSPGTSGSRLNEQFF,TGTGCCAGCAGCCCCGGGACTAGCGGGAGTCGTTTGAATGAGCAGTTCTTC
TRBV14,many,14,.,TRBJ1-6,CASSQGRGGSPLHF,TGTGCCAGCAGCCAAGGTCGGGGCGGTTCACCCCTCCACTTT
TRBV28,few,15,TRBD2,TRBJ2-7,CASSLGGLAVNEQYF,TGTGCCAGCAGTTTAGGTGGACTAGCGGTCAACGAGCAGTACTTC
TRBV3-1,few,15,.,TRBJ2-2,CASRRTSLGTGELFF,TGTGCCAGCAGGAGAACTAGCCTTGGAACCGGGGAGCTGTTTTTT
TRBV4-1,many,12,.,TRBJ2-3,CASSQPQDTQYF,TGCGCCAGCAGCCAGCCTCAAGATACGCAGTATTTT
TRBV28,many,15,.,TRBJ2-7,CASSPERLSSYEQYF,TGTGCCAGCAGTCCCGAGCGGCTTAGCTCCTACGAGCAGTACTTC
TRBV2,.,15,.,TRBJ2-1,CASRGLRSSYNEQFF,TGTGCCAGCAGAGGTCTCCGGAGCTCCTACAATGAGCAGTTCTTC
TRBV6-5,many,15,.,TRBJ1-1,CASSPGTLYRTEAFF,TGTGCCAGCAGTCCCGGGACCCTCTATAGGACTGAAGCTTTCTTT
TRBV6-2/TRBV6-3,.,15,.,TRBJ2-1,CASSAKGGSYNEQFF,TGTGCCAGCAGTGCAAAGGGGGGTTCCTACAATGAGCAGTTCTTC
TRBV7-6,.,17,.,TRBJ2-2,CASSLESRVGNTGELFF,TGTGCCAGCAGCCTCGAAAGCAGGGTGGGGAACACCGGGGAGCTGTTTTTT